The rows below give T cell receptor beta chains drawn from one sample of a study of T cell repertoires in cytomegalovirus infection. From the reads, TCRdb called clonotypes with MiXCR, one entry per CDR3 protein. The sample shows hundreds of thousands of distinct CDR3 sequences, about 10% of them seen only once. Sequencing was performed on PBMCs. All receptors come from a human donor in good health (CMV status not recorded). Some clones in this sample may be carry-over from other donors' samples. Both conserved end residues are part of each CDR3. A D gene is named only where the DNA matches it firmly. Only part of the rows carry a size: once, few, many, or a class if the clone is expanded.

few	.	TRBV24-1	TRBJ1-1	CATSDLKAGEAFF	TGTGCCACCAGTGATTTGAAGGCGGGAGAAGCTTTCTTT
.	.	TRBV27	TRBJ2-5	CASSFSSIGGQETQYF	TGTGCCAGCAGTTTCTCCTCTATCGGGGGCCAAGAGACCCAGTACTTC
.	.	TRBV12-3/TRBV12-4	TRBJ1-4	CASTLPLGEKLFF	TGTGCCAGCACCTTGCCCCTTGGTGAAAAACTGTTTTTT
many	.	TRBV7-2	TRBJ1-6	CASSLRLNNSPLHF	TGTGCCAGCAGCTTACGACTGAATAATTCACCCCTCCACTTT
many	.	TRBV20-1	TRBJ1-2	CSANSVNYGYTF	TGCAGTGCAAACAGCGTTAACTATGGCTACACCTTC
few	TRBD1	TRBV11-2	TRBJ2-7	CASSLDRGLPEQYF	TGTGCCAGCAGCTTAGACAGGGGGCTCCCCGAGCAGTACTTC
.	.	TRBV3-1	TRBJ2-7	CASSQEALGAEQYF	TGTGCCAGCAGCCAAGAAGCACTAGGTGCCGAGCAGTACTTC
many	.	TRBV6-1	TRBJ1-1	CASRALGGGEAFF	TGTGCCAGCAGGGCCTTGGGGGGGGGTGAAGCTTTCTTT
.	.	TRBV20-1	TRBJ2-7	CSARDAVTGGYEQYF	TGCAGTGCTAGAGATGCGGTGACAGGAGGATACGAGCAGTACTTC
few	.	TRBV19	TRBJ2-1	CASSIEEGTYNEQFF	TGTGCCAGTAGTATAGAAGAGGGGACCTACAATGAGCAGTTCTTC
many	.	TRBV4-2	TRBJ1-3	CASSQDGESSGNTIYF	TGTGCCAGCAGCCAAGATGGAGAGAGCTCTGGAAACACCATATATTTT
few	TRBD2	TRBV5-4	TRBJ2-1	CASSSPSGGGNEQFF	TGTGCCAGCAGCTCGCCTAGCGGGGGAGGGAATGAGCAGTTCTTC
many	.	TRBV15	TRBJ1-5	CATSRERFQPYQPQHF	TGTGCCACCAGCAGAGAAAGGTTCCAGCCCTATCAGCCCCAGCATTTT
many	.	TRBV5-1	TRBJ2-7	CASSLKVDEQYF	TGCGCCAGCAGCTTGAAGGTCGACGAGCAGTACTTC
.	.	TRBV5-4	TRBJ2-4	CASSMMTGPPTKNIQYF	TGTGCCAGCAGCATGATGACAGGACCCCCAACAAAAAACATTCAGTACTTC
many	.	TRBV15	TRBJ2-5	CATSESPLGPQETQYF	TGTGCCACCAGCGAATCCCCCCTGGGACCACAAGAGACCCAGTACTTC
few	TRBD1	TRBV12-3/TRBV12-4	TRBJ1-1	CASSSGTGEAFF	TGTGCCAGCAGTTCAGGGACAGGTGAAGCTTTCTTT
many	TRBD1	TRBV7-9	TRBJ1-2	CASRGQGGDYGYTF	TGTGCCAGCAGGGGACAGGGGGGAGACTATGGCTACACCTTC
many	.	TRBV12-3/TRBV12-4	TRBJ2-3	CASSFPGRVGSSDTQYF	TGTGCCAGCAGTTTCCCCGGAAGAGTAGGGTCGTCAGATACGCAGTATTTT
.	TRBD2	TRBV20-1	TRBJ2-7	CSARLADSSYEQYF	TGCAGTGCTAGGCTAGCGGATTCCTCCTACGAGCAGTACTTC
many	TRBD1	TRBV7-6	TRBJ2-3	CASSSQGQGTDTQYF	TGTGCCAGCAGCTCACAAGGACAGGGCACAGATACGCAGTATTTT
few	.	TRBV5-1	TRBJ1-4	CASSLGLAGREKLFF	TGCGCCAGCAGCTTGGGATTGGCAGGACGGGAAAAACTGTTTTTT
many	.	TRBV7-8	TRBJ1-2	CASSLRLDRRGAGYTF	TGTGCCAGCAGCTTACGCCTGGACAGAAGAGGGGCCGGCTACACCTTC
many	TRBD2	TRBV4-1	TRBJ2-3	CASSQEGTGGPTQYF	TGCGCCAGCAGCCAAGAAGGAACGGGGGGGCCTACGCAGTATTTT
many	.	TRBV27	TRBJ1-1	CASSQPGQVNTEAFF	TGTGCCAGCAGTCAACCGGGACAAGTTAACACTGAAGCTTTCTTT
.	TRBD2	TRBV29-1	TRBJ2-3	CSVELAGGTDTQYF	TGCAGCGTTGAACTAGCGGGGGGCACAGATACGCAGTATTTT
many	.	TRBV10-3	TRBJ2-7	CAILPTEGGEQYF	TGTGCCATCCTCCCCACGGAGGGGGGCGAGCAGTACTTC
few	.	TRBV20-1	TRBJ2-1	CSARDLTSNEQFF	TGCAGTGCTAGAGATCTAACTTCCAATGAGCAGTTCTTC
many	TRBD2	TRBV6-5	TRBJ2-2	CASSYSSGREIGELFF	TGTGCCAGCAGTTACTCTAGCGGGAGAGAGATCGGGGAGCTGTTTTTT
.	TRBD1	TRBV2	TRBJ1-5	CAIRDRGELQPQHF	TGTGCCATCAGGGACAGGGGAGAACTTCAGCCCCAGCATTTT
many	.	TRBV28	TRBJ2-5	CASRSETQYF	TGTGCCAGCAGATCGGAGACCCAGTACTTC
.	.	TRBV9	TRBJ2-5	CASSVTGSRETQYF	TGTGCCAGCAGCGTTACAGGGTCGCGGGAGACCCAGTACTTC
.	.	TRBV30	TRBJ2-7	CAWTVLTAYEQYF	TGTGCCTGGACGGTGCTGACAGCCTACGAGCAGTACTTC
few	.	TRBV3-1	TRBJ2-1	CASSQRVAEQFF	TGTGCCAGCAGCCAACGGGTTGCTGAGCAGTTCTTC
few	.	TRBV20-1	TRBJ2-7	CSASGGGLSYEQYF	TGCAGTGCTAGTGGGGGAGGCCTCTCCTACGAGCAGTACTTC
many	.	TRBV19	TRBJ1-3	CASSRGPLSSGNTIYF	TGTGCCAGTAGCAGAGGACCCTTGAGCTCTGGAAACACCATATATTTT
few	TRBD2	TRBV7-9	TRBJ2-7	CASSLARDSGRVQDEQYF	TGTGCCAGCAGCTTAGCGCGGGATAGCGGGAGGGTCCAGGATGAGCAGTACTTC
.	.	TRBV29-1	TRBJ1-2	CSVTAKTNYGYTF	TGCAGCGTAACAGCGAAAACTAACTATGGCTACACCTTC
few	TRBD1	TRBV20-1	TRBJ2-1	CSARRGLEQFF	TGCAGTGCTAGGAGGGGGCTGGAGCAGTTCTTC
.	.	TRBV29-1	TRBJ2-2	CSVDRGRTGELFF	TGCAGCGTTGACAGGGGACGCACCGGGGAGCTGTTTTTT
many	TRBD1	TRBV27	TRBJ2-1	CASSRRDRGSPYNEQFF	TGTGCCAGCAGTCGGAGGGACAGGGGGAGCCCCTACAATGAGCAGTTCTTC
many	.	TRBV12-5	TRBJ2-7	CASGRFLARNHEQYF	TGTGCTAGTGGCAGGTTTCTGGCGAGGAACCACGAGCAGTACTTC
many	TRBD1	TRBV19	TRBJ2-1	CASSADRVGEQFF	TGTGCCAGTAGTGCCGACAGGGTCGGTGAGCAGTTCTTC